This T cell receptor (beta chain) stems from a study of blood T cell repertoires in COVID-19. Study-wide context: Some COVID-19 samples were acute and others convalescent; all came from the United States, Italy and Spain.

Original methodology: The assay estimated nucleated cells by amplifying reference gene primers. Clones were read by immunoSEQ multiplex PCR, and TCRdb kept only the in-frame ones, dropping some. From that table come the V and J calls and clone size; the DNA was used to work out D and trimming. The table includes approximately 100,000 clones, about 88% detected once. The V segment lost 2 bases and the J segment 7 bases; nucleotides outside the gene matches: 5. CDR1 SGHNT and CDR2 YYREEE come from the germline V gene (reference sequence). The CDR3 spans 15 residues. The chain carries TRBV5-4 and TRBJ2-2, with 10 nucleotides matching TRBD1. The sequence was collected from a woman of 80 years or more with active COVID-19. The sample was peripheral blood. CDR3 in DNA: TGTGCCAGCAGCTTTGGGACAGGGGTAATCGGGGAGCTGTTTTTT. This codes for CASSFGTGVIGELFF.